These 32 T cell receptor beta chains share one sample of origin, sequenced in a study of identical twins. TCRdb re-called the 5' RACE reads with MiXCR, one entry per CDR3 protein. The sample has some 1,600,000 distinct CDR3 sequences; around 33% are singletons. Sequences were obtained from cord blood. These receptors were taken from a newborn girl in good health.

In nucleotides, the CDR3 is TGTGCCAGCAGTTTTGGGAGAGGGGTCGAGGGCACAGATACGCAGTATTTT. Protein sequence: CASSFGRGVEGTDTQYF. The chain employs TRBV27 and TRBJ2-3; D possibly uses TRBD1 or TRBD2 (5 bases each). CDR1 and CDR2 (germline): MNHEY, SMNVEV (reference sequence). CDR3 length: 17 amino acids. Trimming cost V 3 bases and J 1 base, with 17 bases left between them.

The rearrangement joins TRBV3-1 to TRBJ1-1; 8 bases match TRBD1. After removal of 4 bases from V and 9 bases from J, the junction contained 7 bases not matched to a gene. Germline CDR1 LGHDT, CDR2 YNNKEL (reference sequence). This CDR3 has 13 amino acids. CDR3 bases: TGTGCCAGCAGCCCCTCTCGACAGGGGAAAGCTTTCTTT. Its translation: CASSPSRQGKAFF.

Details on this clonotype: The junction does not match germline at one end; this may be a read error. The chain has TRBV25-1 and TRBJ1-2, with D unresolved. The CDR3 extends over 14 amino acids. Germline V lookup: CDR1 MGHDK, CDR2 SYGVNS. This CDR3 reads CACSEYEDGYGYTF. The CDR3 DNA is TGTGCCTGCAGTGAATATGAGGACGGGTATGGCTACACCTTC.

V is TRBV18 and J is TRBJ2-1, with D perhaps TRBD1 (6 bases). Germline V gives CDR1 KGHSH, CDR2 LQKENI. The germline V and J ends were trimmed by 1 base and 0 bases, with 7 bases remaining between them. This CDR3 spans 15 amino acids. Written as DNA, the CDR3 is TGTGCCAGCTCACCACAGGGGGTCTCCTACAATGAGCAGTTCTTC. Translating it yields CASSPQGVSYNEQFF.

The chain links TRBV29-1 to TRBJ2-5, with TRBD2 matching 11 bases. This CDR3 region has 15 residues. Germline V gene sequence: CDR1 SQVTM, CDR2 ANQGSEA. V lost 3 bases, J lost 11 bases, and 14 bases stayed unmatched. The CDR3: CSVDRLGLAGDEQYF. The DNA for the CDR3 is TGCAGCGTTGATCGACTCGGACTAGCGGGCGATGAGCAGTACTTC.

The chain is built from TRBV20-1 and TRBJ1-4; D not certain. The V end was cut by 3 bases, the J end by 3 bases, with 8 bases between. The length of the CDR3 is 13 residues. Germline CDR1 DFQATT, CDR2 SNEGSKA (reference sequence). The CDR3 DNA sequence: TGCAGTGCTAGCCCAACAGCTAATGAAAAACTGTTTTTT. Translation gives CSASPTANEKLFF.

This clonotype came up a few times. V usage is TRBV7-9 and J usage is TRBJ2-7, with 7 bases fitting TRBD1. V dropped 1 base and J dropped 2; count of bases not matched to a gene: 17. The V gene's germline CDR1 is SEHNR and CDR2 FQNEAQ (reference sequence). The CDR3 covers 19 residues. The CDR3 DNA reads as TGTGCCAGCAGCTTAGAGGGGACAGACCCTTCGTCTTTAACCTACGAGCAGTACTTC. This translates into CASSLEGTDPSSLTYEQYF.

The genes are TRBV10-3 and TRBJ2-3; D gene ambiguous. The CDR3 is 12 amino acids. The V end was cut by 9 bases, the J end by 2 bases, with 9 bases between. Per the germline V gene, CDR1 is ENHRY and CDR2 is SYGVKD. The chain's CDR3 is CAISQTTDTQYF. CDR3 nucleotide sequence: TGTGCCATAAGTCAGACCACAGATACGCAGTATTTT.

The chain recombines TRBV12-3 or TRBV12-4 with TRBJ2-1, with D unclear. The CDR3 covers 15 residues. Trimming removed 6 bases from V and 2 bases from J, with 14 bases in between. CDR3 loop: CASRLSVTAYNEQFF. CDR3 sequence (DNA): TGTGCCAGCAGATTGTCCGTGACCGCCTACAATGAGCAGTTCTTC.

This clonotype occurred a few times. The genes are TRBV6-6 and TRBJ2-3; D might be TRBD2 (6 bases). The V and J ends lost 0 bases and 9 bases respectively, with 10 bases between them. The germline CDR1 and CDR2 sequences are MNHNY and SVGAGI (reference sequence). The CDR3 length is 13 residues. Here the CDR3 reads CASSYSGTRTQYF. CDR3 coding DNA: TGTGCCAGCAGTTACTCTGGGACTCGGACGCAGTATTTT.

The J gene is TRBJ2-7, the V gene TRBV6-5, with 8 bases aligning to TRBD2. Looked up from germline, CDR1 is MNHEY and CDR2 is SVGAGI. With 2 bases clipped from V and 0 bases from J, the junction kept 6 bases outside the gene matches. The CDR3 extends over 16 amino acids. DNA for the CDR3: TGTGCCAGCAGTTACGATAGCGGGGCATACTCCTACGAGCAGTACTTC. Amino acid sequence: CASSYDSGAYSYEQYF.

This chain links TRBV20-1 with TRBJ2-1; 7 bases map to TRBD2. The CDR3 runs 15 residues. The junction had 9 bases not matched to a gene; V was cut back by 5 bases and J by 2 bases. Germline V gene data show CDR1 as DFQATT and CDR2 as SNEGSKA (reference sequence). The CDR3 is CSARTSSGAYNEQFF. CDR3 bases: TGCAGTGCTCGGACCTCCAGCGGGGCCTACAATGAGCAGTTCTTC.

Remarks on this clonotype: The junction departs from germline at one end; a sequencing error may be responsible. V gene TRBV6-1 combines with J gene TRBJ1-6, with a tentative D call TRBD1 (6 bases). The CDR3 is made up of 15 amino acids. CDR1 is MNHNS, CDR2 SASEGT, per germline. DNA for the CDR3: TGCGCCGCAAACGGGGGGCGACAAAGGGATTCACCCCTCCACTTT. Protein: CAANGGRQRDSPLHF.

This clonotype was observed many times. The chain is built from TRBV12-3 or TRBV12-4 and TRBJ2-2; possibly TRBD2 for D (5 bases). V was trimmed by 2 bases and J by 4 bases, leaving 5 bases between them. CDR3 length equals 13 residues. CDR3 sequence reads: CASSLLATGELFF. CDR3 in DNA: TGTGCCAGCAGTTTACTAGCCACCGGGGAGCTGTTTTTT.

The rearrangement joins TRBV5-1 to TRBJ2-1; no reliable D call. Germline V gene lookup returns CDR1 SGHRS and CDR2 YFSETQ. Trimming cost V 0 bases and J 0 bases, with 10 bases left between them. The CDR3 has 16 residues. CDR3 bases: TGCGCCAGCAGCTTGGTTCCGGGTACCTCCTACAATGAGCAGTTCTTC. This encodes CASSLVPGTSYNEQFF. Full variable domain (remainder filled in from reference TRBV5-1 and TRBJ2-1): KAGVTQTPRYLIKTRGQQVTLSCSPISGHRSVSWYQQTPGQGLQFLFEYFSETQRNKGNFPGRFSGRQFSNSRSEMNVSTLELGDSALYLCASSLVPGTSYNEQFFGPGTRLTVL.

This clonotype was detected once. The V gene is TRBV2, the J gene TRBJ2-4; TRBD1 matches 7 bases. The end of the DNA fits TRBJ2-7 better, so the J call may be wrong. Germline V gene data show CDR1 as SNHLY and CDR2 as FYNNEI. This CDR3 has 13 amino acids. CDR3 residues: CASSGTGFHEQYF. Here the CDR3 DNA reads TGTGCCAGCAGTGGGACAGGTTTCCACGAGCAGTACTTC.

This clonotype was recorded a few times. At one end the junction does not follow the germline gene, possibly because of a read error. The genes are TRBV29-1 and TRBJ1-1; no reliable D call. CDR3 size: 11 residues. Per germline, CDR1 SQVTM and CDR2 ANQGSEA. CDR3 in amino acids: CSVAWNTEAFF. The CDR3 DNA reads TGTAGCGTTGCCTGGAACACTGAAGCTTTCTTT.

This sequence joins TRBV28 and TRBJ2-5; tentatively, D is TRBD2 (6 bases). Germline V gene data show CDR1 as MDHEN and CDR2 as SYDVKM. The V end was cut by 6 bases, the J end by 11 bases, with 34 bases between. The CDR3 covers 18 residues. The CDR3 spells CASSPHDKKAGRWNEQYF. CDR3 bases: TGTGCCAGCAGCCCTCATGATAAGAAGGCGGGAAGATGGAATGAGCAGTACTTC.

The rearrangement uses TRBV28 and TRBJ1-2; 9 positions match TRBD1. The CDR3 is made up of 14 amino acids. J was trimmed by 8 bases and V by 6 bases; bases with no gene match: 10. The germline V gene has CDR1 MDHEN and CDR2 SYDVKM. The DNA for the CDR3 is TGTGCCAGCAGGCCACAGGGGGCAGCGAGGGGCTACACCTTC. Translating it yields CASRPQGAARGYTF.

V usage is TRBV6-1 and J usage is TRBJ1-2, with 8 bases matching TRBD1. J lost 6 bases, V lost 2 bases, and 8 bases had no gene match. The CDR3 has 15 residues. Germline-derived CDR1 and CDR2 are MNHNS and SASEGT. CDR3 DNA sequence: TGTGCCAGCAGTGAACTGCCTCAGGGGGCCGATGGCTACACCTTC. It is translated as CASSELPQGADGYTF.

Many counts were recorded for this clonotype. The chain employs TRBV21-1 and TRBJ1-2. TRBV21-1 is shown as a pseudogene. CDR3 length: 12 amino acids. Here the CDR3 reads CASSKQFYGYTF. As DNA, the CDR3 is TGTGCCAGCAGCAAACAGTTCTATGGCTACACCTTC.

The chain combines TRBV4-1 with TRBJ2-1; D gene ambiguous. The CDR3 is 21 residues long. The germline V and J ends were trimmed by 1 base and 0 bases, with 25 bases remaining between them. CDR1 is MGHRA and CDR2 is YSYEKL in the germline V gene. CDR3 residues: CASSQGRFALRASASYNEQFF. The CDR3 bases are TGCGCCAGCAGCCAAGGTCGCTTTGCCTTGCGCGCCTCAGCCTCCTACAATGAGCAGTTCTTC.

The rearrangement links TRBV12-3 or TRBV12-4 to TRBJ2-7; D unclear. The V and J ends lost 2 bases and 3 bases respectively, with 8 bases between them. CDR3 length equals 13 residues. CDR3 in amino acids: CASSLMFRYEQYF. CDR3 sequence (DNA): TGTGCCAGCAGTTTAATGTTCCGCTACGAGCAGTACTTC.

The chain links TRBV29-1 to TRBJ2-7; 11 bases align to TRBD2. J gave up 6 bases and V 8 bases, and 6 bases lay outside the gene matches. The CDR3 consists of 12 residues. The germline CDR1 and CDR2 sequences are SQVTM and ANQGSEA. In nucleotides, the CDR3 is TGCAGCACTACTAGCGGGAGCTCCGAGCAGTACTTC. Its translation: CSTTSGSSEQYF.

The chain has TRBV7-8 and TRBJ1-1; no clear D gene. Germline V gene data show CDR1 as SGHVS and CDR2 as FQNEAQ. The V gene lost 4 bases and the J gene lost 1 base, with 13 bases spanning the gap. This CDR3 is 15 amino acids long. The chain's CDR3 is CASSSARIGNTEAFF. The CDR3, as DNA: TGTGCCAGCAGCTCAGCCCGGATAGGGAACACTGAAGCTTTCTTT.

A few counts support this clonotype. This rearrangement joins TRBV4-1 to TRBJ1-6, with a possible D match to TRBD1 (6 bases). Germline V lookup: CDR1 MGHRA, CDR2 YSYEKL. Between the trimmed V and J ends, which lost 0 bases and 2 bases, there was a span of 11 bases. This CDR3 is built from 17 residues. CDR3 DNA sequence: TGCGCCAGCAGCCAAGATAGAGGACAGCCCTATAATTCACCCCTCCACTTT. It is translated as CASSQDRGQPYNSPLHF.

The rearrangement uses TRBV5-1 and TRBJ2-7, with TRBD1 matching 8 bases. The CDR3 totals 15 residues. CDR1 and CDR2 from the germline V gene are SGHRS and YFSETQ. V gave up 3 bases and J gave up 7 bases; unmatched junction bases: 12. Written as DNA, the CDR3 is TGCGCCAGCAGCTGGAGTACAGGGGGACCCCTGGAGCAGTACTTC. It yields the protein CASSWSTGGPLEQYF.

The chain couples TRBV5-1 to TRBJ2-6, with a possible D match to TRBD1 (6 bases). The V gene lost 4 bases and the J gene lost 0 bases, with 17 bases spanning the gap. The CDR3 sequence is 18 residues long. Germline CDR1 SGHRS, CDR2 YFSETQ. CDR3 loop: CASSTGDTANSGANVLTF. As DNA, the CDR3 is TGCGCCAGCAGCACCGGGGACACCGCGAACTCTGGGGCCAACGTCCTGACTTTC. Supplemented by reference TRBV5-1 and TRBJ2-6, the full variable domain reads KAGVTQTPRYLIKTRGQQVTLSCSPISGHRSVSWYQQTPGQGLQFLFEYFSETQRNKGNFPGRFSGRQFSNSRSEMNVSTLELGDSALYLCASSTGDTANSGANVLTFGAGSRLTVL.

The rearrangement uses TRBV7-9 and TRBJ1-4; D uncertain. Trimming took off 8 bases at V and 1 base at J, with 8 bases between the two ends. The germline gives CDR1 SEHNR, CDR2 FQNEAQ (reference sequence). The CDR3 is 13 residues long. The CDR3 protein is CASDPGTNEKLFF. In DNA form, the CDR3 reads TGTGCCAGCGATCCGGGAACTAATGAAAAACTGTTTTTT.

This clonotype has only a few counts. V is TRBV20-1 and J is TRBJ2-3; possible D gene TRBD2, 5 bases. The CDR3 is 14 residues long. V was pared by 3 bases and J by 7 bases, with 17 bases between. Germline-derived CDR1 and CDR2 are DFQATT and SNEGSKA (reference sequence). Here the CDR3 DNA reads TGCAGTGCTAGCCCGAAGCCTAGCAGCTATACGCAGTATTTT. Amino acid sequence: CSASPKPSSYTQYF.

The sample holds many counts of this clonotype. The genes are TRBV29-1 and TRBJ1-4; D call uncertain. CDR3 length: 12 amino acids. Trimming left V 5 bases short and J 5 bases short, with 9 bases between. From germline, CDR1 is SQVTM and CDR2 ANQGSEA. The CDR3 is CSVQAGNEKLFF. Written as DNA, the CDR3 is TGCAGCGTTCAAGCGGGGAATGAAAAACTGTTTTTT.

This clonotype was seen a few times. J is TRBJ2-1 and V is TRBV11-2, with 11 bases lining up with TRBD2. The germline CDR1 and CDR2 sequences are SGHAT and FQNNGV. CDR3 size: 16 residues. The junction had 3 bases not matched to a gene; V was cut back by 5 bases and J by 0 bases. In nucleotides, the CDR3 is TGTGCCAGCAGCCCGACTAGCGGGGTCTCCTACAATGAGCAGTTCTTC. Translation: CASSPTSGVSYNEQFF.